This record concerns one TCR beta chain sequence. What it binds is not known. These data come from a study of cytomegalovirus exposure and HLA in healthy donors. Study-wide results and caveats: Sequences of the TCR beta chain were said to predict the HLA-A and HLA-B alleles of most subjects accurately.

The study ran its PCR with 60 Vbeta and 13 Jbeta primers. Per the original data handling: Later, tens of millions of unique TCR beta chains were counted in an analysis, and some 9.9 million of them were shared. TCRdb's table, derived via immunoSEQ multiplex PCR, lists solely in-frame clones and lacks some. V and J calls and clone size are as listed in that table; D and trimming were resolved from the DNA. Among 200,000 or so clones, approximately 83% were seen once, and the ten largest hold about 0.092%. The CDR3 is 14 amino acids. The V gene lost 4 bases and the J gene lost 1 base, with 13 bases spanning the gap. Germline CDR1 and CDR2: GTSNPN and SVGIG (reference sequence).

The clonotype comes from a boy aged 2 to 10 in good health and CMV-seronegative. Sequenced material: PBMCs. The chain is built from TRBV30 and TRBJ1-1; D gene uncertain. For the CDR3, the DNA is TGTGCCTGGACCAGAGAAGGAGCGAACACTGAAGCTTTCTTT. Protein sequence: CAWTREGANTEAFF.